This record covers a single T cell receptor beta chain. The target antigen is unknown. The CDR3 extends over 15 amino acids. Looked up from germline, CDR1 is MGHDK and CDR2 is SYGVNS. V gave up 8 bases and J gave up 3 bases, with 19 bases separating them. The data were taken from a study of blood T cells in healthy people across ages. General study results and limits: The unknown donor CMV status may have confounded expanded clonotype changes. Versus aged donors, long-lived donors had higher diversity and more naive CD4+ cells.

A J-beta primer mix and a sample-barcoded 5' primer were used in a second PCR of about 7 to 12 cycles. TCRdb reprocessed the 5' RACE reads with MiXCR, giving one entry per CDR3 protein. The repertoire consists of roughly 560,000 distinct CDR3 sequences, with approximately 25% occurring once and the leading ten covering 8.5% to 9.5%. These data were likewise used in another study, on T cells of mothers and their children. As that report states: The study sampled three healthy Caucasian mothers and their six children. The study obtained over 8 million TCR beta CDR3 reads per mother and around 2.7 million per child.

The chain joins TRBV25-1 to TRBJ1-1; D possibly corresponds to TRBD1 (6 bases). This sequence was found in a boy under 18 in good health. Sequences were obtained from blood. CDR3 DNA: TGTGCCAGCCTGGGATGGGGGGGCTATGACACTGAAGCTTTCTTT. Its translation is CASLGWGGYDTEAFF.